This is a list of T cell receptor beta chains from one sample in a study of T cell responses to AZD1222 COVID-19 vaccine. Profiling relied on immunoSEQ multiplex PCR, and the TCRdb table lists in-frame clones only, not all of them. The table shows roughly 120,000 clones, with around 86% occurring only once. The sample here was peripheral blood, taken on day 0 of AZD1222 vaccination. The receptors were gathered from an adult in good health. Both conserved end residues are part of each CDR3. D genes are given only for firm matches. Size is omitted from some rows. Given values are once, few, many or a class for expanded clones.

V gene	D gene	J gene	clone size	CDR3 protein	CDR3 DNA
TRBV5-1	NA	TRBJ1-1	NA	CASSFRQQGSGTEAFF	TGCGCCAGCAGCTTCCGTCAACAGGGTTCGGGCACTGAAGCTTTCTTT
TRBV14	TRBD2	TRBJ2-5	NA	CASSQDGTPLAGVETQYF	TGTGCCAGCAGCCAAGATGGGACCCCTTTAGCGGGGGTGGAGACCCAGTACTTC
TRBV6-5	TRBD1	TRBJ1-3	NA	CASSYSNRGANTIYF	TGTGCCAGCAGTTATTCGAACAGGGGGGCAAACACCATATATTTT
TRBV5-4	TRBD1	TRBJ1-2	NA	CASSLPTGQGYGYTF	TGTGCCAGCAGCCTCCCGACAGGGCAGGGCTATGGCTACACCTTC
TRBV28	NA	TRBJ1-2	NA	CASSRGRRGYTF	TGTGCCAGCAGTAGGGGGAGACGCGGCTACACCTTC
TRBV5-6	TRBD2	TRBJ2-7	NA	CASSFGGNTYEQYF	TGTGCCAGCAGCTTCGGGGGGAATACCTACGAGCAGTACTTC
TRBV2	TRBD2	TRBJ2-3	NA	CASGLAGLSSTDTQYF	TGTGCCAGCGGACTAGCGGGCTTATCTAGCACAGATACGCAGTATTTT
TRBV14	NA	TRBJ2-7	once	CASSQGLGTFYEQYF	TGTGCCAGCAGCCAAGGTCTCGGGACATTCTACGAGCAGTACTTC
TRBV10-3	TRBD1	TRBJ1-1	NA	CAIKSDRGSTEAFF	TGTGCCATCAAATCGGACAGGGGATCTACGGAAGCTTTCTTT
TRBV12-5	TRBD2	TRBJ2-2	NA	CASRAGGNTGELFF	TGTGCTAGTCGGGCGGGGGGTAACACCGGGGAGCTGTTTTTT
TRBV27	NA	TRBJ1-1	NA	CASSLYPGPGSAEAFF	TGTGCCAGCAGTTTATATCCGGGTCCGGGGAGCGCTGAAGCTTTCTTT
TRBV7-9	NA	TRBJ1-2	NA	CASSLLTDTHYGYTF	TGTGCCAGCAGCTTATTAACGGACACCCACTATGGCTACACCTTC
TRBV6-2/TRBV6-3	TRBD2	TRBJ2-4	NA	CASSPAGGQGKNIQYF	TGTGCCAGCAGCCCAGCGGGGGGGCAAGGCAAAAACATTCAGTACTTC
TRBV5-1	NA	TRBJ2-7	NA	CASGSSIREQYF	TGCGCCAGCGGGTCTTCCATACGGGAGCAGTACTTC
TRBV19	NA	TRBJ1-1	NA	CASSIGPEAFF	TGTGCCAGTAGTATAGGCCCTGAAGCTTTCTTT
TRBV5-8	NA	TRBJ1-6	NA	CASSFYRGHSHSPLHF	TGTGCCAGCAGTTTCTACAGAGGACATTCTCATTCACCCCTCCACTTT
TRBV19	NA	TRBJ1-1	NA	CASRGQPNTEAFF	TGTGCCAGTAGGGGGCAGCCTAACACTGAAGCTTTCTTT
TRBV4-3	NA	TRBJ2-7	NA	CASSHGRGSYEQYF	TGCGCCAGCAGCCACGGCAGGGGATCCTACGAGCAGTACTTC
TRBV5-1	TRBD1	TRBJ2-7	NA	CASSSDRVSYEQYF	TGCGCCAGCAGCAGCGACAGGGTGTCCTACGAGCAGTACTTC
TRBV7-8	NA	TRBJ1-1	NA	CASSLGPGVTEAFF	TGTGCCAGCAGCTTAGGTCCAGGGGTCACTGAAGCTTTCTTT
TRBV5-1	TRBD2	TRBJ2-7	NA	CASSHRGGDYEQYF	TGCGCCAGCAGCCACCGCGGGGGGGACTACGAGCAGTACTTC
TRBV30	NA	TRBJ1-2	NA	CAWATRIGYGYTF	TGTGCCTGGGCGACAAGGATTGGGTATGGCTACACCTTC
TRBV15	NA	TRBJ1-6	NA	CATSSNNSPLHF	TGTGCCACCAGCAGTAATAATTCACCCCTCCACTTT
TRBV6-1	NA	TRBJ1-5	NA	CASSVSSGGDNQPQHF	TGTGCCAGCAGTGTGTCCTCGGGCGGAGACAATCAGCCCCAGCATTTT
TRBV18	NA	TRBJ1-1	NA	CASSPGRPKGYTEAFF	TGTGCCAGCTCACCGGGGAGGCCAAAGGGATACACTGAAGCTTTCTTT
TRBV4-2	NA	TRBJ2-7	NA	CASSQEAGGPYEQYF	TGTGCCAGCAGCCAAGAAGCAGGGGGGCCGTACGAGCAGTACTTC
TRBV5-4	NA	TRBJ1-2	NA	CASSLPGTNYGYTF	TGTGCCAGCAGCTTGCCAGGGACTAACTATGGCTACACCTTC
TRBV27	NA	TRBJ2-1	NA	CASSLYMSNEQFF	TGTGCCAGCAGTTTATACATGTCCAATGAGCAGTTCTTC
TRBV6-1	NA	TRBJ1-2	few	CASSEQSASLRYGYTF	TGTGCCAGCAGTGAACAAAGTGCAAGTTTGAGATATGGCTACACCTTC
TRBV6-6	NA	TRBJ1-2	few	CASSGTGDGYTF	TGTGCCAGCAGTGGGACGGGCGATGGCTACACCTTC
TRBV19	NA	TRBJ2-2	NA	CASSSRETRLTGELFF	TGTGCCAGTAGTTCTCGAGAGACTCGACTCACCGGGGAGCTGTTTTTT
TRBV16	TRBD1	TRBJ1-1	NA	CASSHSTGTGGAGAFF	TGTGCCAGCAGCCATTCGACCGGGACAGGGGGCGCGGGGGCTTTCTTT
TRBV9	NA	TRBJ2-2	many	CASEFAGELFF	TGTGCCTCGGAATTCGCCGGGGAGCTGTTTTTT
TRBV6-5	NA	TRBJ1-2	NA	CASRTQYGYTF	TGTGCCAGCAGGACCCAGTATGGCTACACCTTC
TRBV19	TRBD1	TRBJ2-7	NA	CASSTGIFGTGPYEQYF	TGTGCCAGTAGTACCGGAATCTTCGGGACAGGTCCCTACGAGCAGTACTTC
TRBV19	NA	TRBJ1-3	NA	CASSRTGGAGNTIYF	TGTGCCAGTAGTCGTACTGGTGGAGCTGGAAACACCATATATTTT
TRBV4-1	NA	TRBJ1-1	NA	CASSQVGQTSEAFF	TGCGCCAGCAGCCAAGTAGGACAGACGAGTGAAGCTTTCTTT
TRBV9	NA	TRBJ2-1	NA	CASSDRDLPNNEQFF	TGTGCCAGCAGCGACCGGGACCTACCTAACAATGAGCAGTTCTTC
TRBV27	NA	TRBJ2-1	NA	CASSPTGTTPYNEQFF	TGTGCCAGCAGTCCCACGGGGACAACACCCTACAATGAGCAGTTCTTC
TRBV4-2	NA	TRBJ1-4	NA	CASRRVGIEKLFF	TGTGCCAGCCGGAGGGTGGGTATTGAAAAACTGTTTTTT
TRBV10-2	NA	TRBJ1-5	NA	CASSVGTYNQPQHF	TGCGCCAGCAGTGTCGGGACATACAATCAGCCCCAGCATTTT
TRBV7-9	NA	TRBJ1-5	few	CASGQTSTPQHF	TGTGCCAGCGGACAGACCTCGACGCCCCAGCATTTT
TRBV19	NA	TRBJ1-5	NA	CASSILAGTGQPQHF	TGTGCCAGTAGTATCCTGGCAGGGACTGGCCAGCCCCAGCATTTT